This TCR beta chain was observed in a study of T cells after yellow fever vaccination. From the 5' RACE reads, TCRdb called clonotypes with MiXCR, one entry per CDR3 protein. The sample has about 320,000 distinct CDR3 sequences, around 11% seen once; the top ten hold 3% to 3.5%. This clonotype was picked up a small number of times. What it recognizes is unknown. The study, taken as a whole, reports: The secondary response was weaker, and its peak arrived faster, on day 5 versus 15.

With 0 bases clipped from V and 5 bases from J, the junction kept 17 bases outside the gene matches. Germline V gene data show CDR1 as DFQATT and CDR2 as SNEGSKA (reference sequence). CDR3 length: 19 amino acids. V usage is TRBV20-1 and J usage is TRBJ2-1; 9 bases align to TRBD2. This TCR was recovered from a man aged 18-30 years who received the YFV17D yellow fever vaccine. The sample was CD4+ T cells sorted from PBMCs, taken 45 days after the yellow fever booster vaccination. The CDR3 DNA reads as TGCAGTGCTAGAGATGGAAGGCAGCGGGGGGCCAGGAGGGACAATGAGCAGTTCTTC. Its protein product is CSARDGRQRGARRDNEQFF.